The 3 T cell receptor beta chains in this list originate from one sample, sequenced in a study of CD8 T cells in ankylosing spondylitis. Findings and caveats of the study: What appeared characteristic of ankylosing spondylitis blood was a TCR beta motif of eight highly homologous variants.

TCRdb re-called the 5' RACE reads with MiXCR, one entry per CDR3 protein. Found here are 450,000 or so distinct CDR3 sequences, 25% to 30% of them singletons; the top ten hold under 0.9%. Their recognized antigens are unknown. Input material: blood, either unsorted or a sorted T cell fraction (not recorded which). Receptor source: a male donor with ankylosing spondylitis.

There are a few counts of this clonotype. The chain carries TRBV3-1 and TRBJ1-6; possible D gene TRBD1, 5 bases. Looked up from germline, CDR1 is LGHDT and CDR2 is YNNKEL (reference sequence). This CDR3 has 14 residues. V lost 6 bases and J lost 8, with 14 bases in between. The CDR3 region has the DNA TGTGCCAGCAGTCATCAGGGTTTCTATTCACCCCTCCACTTT. Translation gives CASSHQGFYSPLHF.

The table lists this clonotype with a few counts. The chain employs TRBV14 and TRBJ2-1; 10 bases align to TRBD1. J was trimmed by 6 bases and V by 3 bases; bases with no gene match: 8. CDR1 is SGHDN, CDR2 FVKESK, per germline. CDR3 length equals 16 residues. In DNA form, the CDR3 reads TGTGCCAGCAGCCAGACCGGGACAGGGGCCATCAATGAGCAGTTCTTC. It is translated as CASSQTGTGAINEQFF.

This chain uses TRBV11-1 with TRBJ1-1; no reliable D call. The CDR3 is 19 residues long. Per germline, CDR1 SGHAT and CDR2 FQDESV (reference sequence). Trimming stripped 1 base from V and 0 bases from J, with 21 bases between. CDR3: CASSLGFGVDGRMNTEAFF. CDR3 bases: TGTGCCAGCAGCTTAGGGTTCGGGGTTGACGGACGCATGAACACTGAAGCTTTCTTT.